The 11 T cell receptor beta chains below all came from one sample that was sequenced in a study of cytomegalovirus exposure and HLA in healthy donors. Primers: 60 Vbeta forward and 13 Jbeta reverse. Method: immunoSEQ multiplex PCR; TCRdb's copy keeps in-frame clones and lacks some. This table holds about 200,000 clones, about four fifths found once. Input material: PBMCs. The origin of the receptors is a woman aged 40 to 50 in good health and CMV-seronegative.

The chain carries TRBV7-2 and TRBJ1-5; D gene uncertain. The V end lost 4 bases, the J end lost 0 bases, and 16 bases lay between the germline ends. From germline, CDR1 is SGHTA and CDR2 FQGNSA. The CDR3 extends over 17 amino acids. This CDR3 is CASSSPYEVNSNQPQHF. The CDR3 nucleotides read TGTGCCAGCAGCTCACCTTATGAGGTGAATAGCAATCAGCCCCAGCATTTT.

V usage is TRBV7-2 and J usage is TRBJ1-2; TRBD1 matches at 8 bases. The CDR3 has 13 amino acids. CDR1 and CDR2 from the germline V gene are SGHTA and FQGNSA. V shed 5 bases and J 6 bases; nucleotides not matched to a gene: 5. CDR3 sequence (DNA): TGTGCCAGCAGCCGTGACAGGGGAGATGGCTACACCTTC. Its translation is CASSRDRGDGYTF.

The chain recombines TRBV4-1 with TRBJ1-1; tentatively, D is TRBD1 (6 bases). Trimming removed 0 bases from V and 2 bases from J, with 16 bases in between. The CDR3 is 17 amino acids. Germline CDR1 MGHRA, CDR2 YSYEKL. As DNA, the CDR3 is TGCGCCAGCAGCCAAGATTGGGCTCAGGGGAGTAACACTGAAGCTTTCTTT. Amino acid sequence: CASSQDWAQGSNTEAFF.

This clone came up once. The chain uses TRBV15 and TRBJ1-4, with D hard to call. V was shortened by 3 bases and J by 4 bases, with 12 bases between the two germline ends. From germline, CDR1 is LNHNV and CDR2 YYDKDF (reference sequence). This CDR3 has 15 amino acids. The CDR3 is CATSRGGPLNEKLFF. CDR3 in DNA: TGTGCCACCAGCAGGGGAGGGCCGCTTAATGAAAAACTGTTTTTT.

V is TRBV11-3 and J is TRBJ2-1; maybe TRBD2 (5 bases). Germline V gene data show CDR1 as SGHNT and CDR2 as YENEEA. CDR3 length: 15 amino acids. The V gene lost 0 bases and the J gene lost 3 bases, with 9 bases spanning the gap. CDR3 sequence reads: CASSLDRGHYNEQFF. CDR3 coding DNA: TGTGCCAGCAGCTTAGACCGAGGGCACTACAATGAGCAGTTCTTC.

The chain is built from TRBV7-3 and TRBJ2-2; 8 nucleotides align to TRBD2. The CDR3 has 15 residues. Looked up from germline, CDR1 is SGHTA and CDR2 is FQGTGA. Trimming took 4 bases from V and 6 from J; bases not matched to a gene: 7. Here the CDR3 reads CASSSGTRASGELFF. The DNA of the CDR3 is TGTGCCAGCAGCTCCGGGACTAGGGCGTCCGGGGAGCTGTTTTTT.

The V gene is TRBV11-3, the J gene TRBJ2-1, with 8 bases matching TRBD1. The CDR3 contains 14 residues. Per the germline V gene, CDR1 is SGHNT and CDR2 is YENEEA. With V trimmed by 4 bases and J by 8 bases, 7 bases remained unmatched. The CDR3 coding sequence is TGTGCCAGCAGCTCGGGACAGGCATCTGATGAGCAGTTCTTC. This encodes CASSSGQASDEQFF.

The chain couples TRBV5-5 to TRBJ1-1; maybe TRBD1 (5 bases). Between the trimmed V and J ends, which lost 2 bases and 4 bases, there was a span of 12 bases. The CDR3 has 14 residues. CDR1 and CDR2 (germline): SGHKS, YYEKEE (reference sequence). The CDR3 region has the DNA TGTGCCAGCAGCTTCAGGGTGGGGGGCACTGAAGCTTTCTTT. Residues: CASSFRVGGTEAFF.

A single count supports this clone. V gene TRBV25-1 combines with J gene TRBJ2-7, with D possibly matching TRBD2 (6 bases). The CDR3 contains 12 residues. The V and J ends lost 9 bases and 2 bases respectively, with 11 bases between them. The germline gives CDR1 MGHDK, CDR2 SYGVNS. DNA for the CDR3: TGTGCCAGTGAGGGGAGGCCCTACGAGCAGTACTTC. Protein: CASEGRPYEQYF.

The rearrangement joins TRBV7-7 to TRBJ2-3; 12 bases agree with TRBD2. CDR1 and CDR2 (germline): SSHAT, FNYEAQ (reference sequence). This CDR3 is built from 16 residues. V was clipped by 2 bases and J by 5 bases; unmatched bases: 5. Written as DNA, the CDR3 is TGTGCCAGCAGCTTAAGACTAGCGGGAGCGGGAGATACGCAGTATTTT. It codes for CASSLRLAGAGDTQYF.

The gene calls are TRBV5-4 and TRBJ2-1; 14 bases align to TRBD2. The trim removed 5 bases at V and 8 bases at J, leaving 6 bases unmatched. CDR1 and CDR2 (germline): SGHNT, YYREEE (reference sequence). The CDR3 consists of 15 residues. CDR3 protein: CASRDGTSGSYEQFF. Written as DNA, the CDR3 is TGTGCCAGCAGGGACGGGACTAGCGGGAGCTATGAGCAGTTCTTC.